A single T cell receptor (beta chain) is shown here with its context. Germline values: CDR1 MGHRA, CDR2 YSYEKL. The CDR3 spans 14 residues. V dropped 4 bases and J dropped 6; count of bases not matched to a gene: 5. The data are from a study of CD8+ T cells in alopecia areata. Extraction and reverse transcription of RNA yielded cDNA as the sequencing template. Sequenced by immunoSEQ multiplex PCR; TCRdb stores in-frame clones only, minus some. The repertoire holds 150,000 or so clones, with 75% to 90% as singletons. This TCR came from a human donor with alopecia areata. The V call is TRBV4-1, the J call TRBJ2-7, with 11 nucleotides matching TRBD1. The specimen was CD8+ T cells sorted from blood, collected at week 0. The CDR3 is CASSPPGQGAEQYF. The CDR3 DNA is TGCGCCAGCAGCCCTCCCGGACAGGGGGCCGAGCAGTACTTC.